Each of the 10 T cell receptor beta chains below was sequenced from the same sample in a study of T cell responses to AZD1222 COVID-19 vaccine. Measured with immunoSEQ multiplex PCR; TCRdb has only the in-frame clones, and not every one. The sample has fewer than 200,000 clones, around 90% seen once. The source was peripheral blood, collected on day 0 of AZD1222 vaccination. These receptors originate from an adult in good health.

The rearrangement joins TRBV2 to TRBJ1-1, with 9 bases matching TRBD1. The CDR3 consists of 15 residues. Unmatched junction bases numbered 7, after V lost 2 bases and J lost 6 bases. Germline V lookup: CDR1 SNHLY, CDR2 FYNNEI. The CDR3 spells CASSELQGALAEAFF. The CDR3 nucleotides are TGTGCCAGCAGTGAACTACAGGGGGCGCTGGCTGAAGCTTTCTTT.

The V call is TRBV19, the J call TRBJ1-2; maybe TRBD1 (5 bases). This CDR3 has 12 amino acids. The germline V gene encodes CDR1 LNHDA and CDR2 SQIVND (reference sequence). V was clipped by 5 bases and J by 8 bases, with 12 bases between them. CDR3 DNA sequence: TGTGCCAGTAGTTCAGGGAAGTGGGGCTACACCTTC. Translation: CASSSGKWGYTF.

This clone was picked up many times. The chain couples TRBV4-1 to TRBJ2-7; D is possibly TRBD2 (6 bases). The CDR3 is made up of 15 amino acids. Trimming stripped 0 bases from V and 4 bases from J, with 13 bases between. Germline CDR1 MGHRA, CDR2 YSYEKL. This CDR3 is CASSQDPGEAYEQYF. CDR3 DNA: TGCGCCAGCAGCCAAGATCCGGGGGAGGCGTACGAGCAGTACTTC.

This sequence joins TRBV18 and TRBJ1-2; unclear D gene. The CDR3 runs to 13 residues. The germline V gene has CDR1 KGHSH and CDR2 LQKENI. V lost 3 bases and J 4 bases, leaving 9 bases between the germline ends. The CDR3 nucleotides are TGTGCCAGCTCACCGTCCGTACCCTATGGCTACACCTTC. Its protein is CASSPSVPYGYTF.

The rearrangement uses TRBV2 and TRBJ1-4; 7 bases are shared with TRBD1. Germline V lookup: CDR1 SNHLY, CDR2 FYNNEI. V gave up 6 bases and J gave up 8 bases; unmatched junction bases: 12. The CDR3 is 15 residues long. The CDR3, as DNA: TGTGCCAGCAGGGACGACAGGGAAGAATTGGAAAAACTGTTTTTT. Encoded protein: CASRDDREELEKLFF.

The chain carries TRBV28 and TRBJ2-5; 9 nucleotides match TRBD2. The CDR3 loop spans 14 amino acids. Germline V gives CDR1 MDHEN, CDR2 SYDVKM. V was pared by 6 bases and J by 5 bases, with 7 bases of the junction left unmatched. This CDR3 reads CASRSSGMGETQYF. In DNA form, the CDR3 reads TGTGCCAGCAGGTCTAGCGGGATGGGGGAGACCCAGTACTTC.

The J gene is TRBJ1-1, the V gene TRBV11-2, with D possibly TRBD1 on 5 matching bases. Trimming stripped 4 bases from V and 7 bases from J, with 19 bases between. The CDR3 totals 15 residues. Germline values: CDR1 SGHAT, CDR2 FQNNGV. The DNA for the CDR3 is TGTGCCAGCAGCTCATGGGAGGATACGGGGGGTGAAGCTTTCTTT. It yields the protein CASSSWEDTGGEAFF.

The chain joins TRBV29-1 to TRBJ2-1; 10 bases match TRBD2. J lost 3 bases, V lost 7 bases, and 3 bases had no gene match. The V gene's germline CDR1 is SQVTM and CDR2 ANQGSEA. CDR3 size: 13 residues. For the CDR3, the DNA is TGCAGCGGAGCGGGAGGGGTCTACAATGAGCAGTTCTTC. This sequence encodes CSGAGGVYNEQFF.

The V gene is TRBV24-1, the J gene TRBJ2-5; possibly TRBD1 for D (5 bases). V lost 3 bases, J lost 2 bases, and 15 bases lay in between. Looked up from germline, CDR1 is KGHDR and CDR2 is SFDVKD. The CDR3 contains 16 residues. CDR3 residues: CATSDPGSDLQETQYF. CDR3 DNA sequence: TGTGCCACCAGTGATCCAGGGTCAGACCTTCAAGAGACCCAGTACTTC.

The V call is TRBV19, the J call TRBJ1-1, with D possibly matching TRBD1 (5 bases). The CDR3 has 14 amino acids. The germline V and J ends were trimmed by 3 bases and 1 base, with 9 bases remaining between them. Germline V gene sequence: CDR1 LNHDA, CDR2 SQIVND (reference sequence). The CDR3, as DNA: TGTGCCAGTAGTATGGGGGAAGGGAACACTGAAGCTTTCTTT. Its translation is CASSMGEGNTEAFF.